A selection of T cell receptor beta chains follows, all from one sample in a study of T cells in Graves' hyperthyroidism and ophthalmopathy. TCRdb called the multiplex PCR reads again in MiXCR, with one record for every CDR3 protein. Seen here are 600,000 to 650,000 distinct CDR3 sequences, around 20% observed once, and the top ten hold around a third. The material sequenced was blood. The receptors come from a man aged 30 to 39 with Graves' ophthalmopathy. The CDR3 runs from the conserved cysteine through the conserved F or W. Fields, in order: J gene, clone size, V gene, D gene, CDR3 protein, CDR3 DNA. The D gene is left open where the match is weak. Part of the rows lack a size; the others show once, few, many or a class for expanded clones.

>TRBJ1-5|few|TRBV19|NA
CASSILRDQPQHF
TGTGCCAGTAGTATACTACGAGATCAGCCCCAGCATTTT
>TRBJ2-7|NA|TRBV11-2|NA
CASSPTPLSSSYEQYF
TGTGCCAGCAGCCCGACTCCTTTATCGAGCTCCTACGAGCAGTACTTC
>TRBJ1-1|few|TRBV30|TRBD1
CAWTRQGVSGNTEAFF
TGTGCCTGGACCCGACAGGGGGTTTCGGGGAACACTGAAGCTTTCTTT
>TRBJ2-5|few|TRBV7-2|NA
CASSHRRGNQETQYF
TGTGCCAGCAGCCACCGAAGGGGGAATCAAGAGACCCAGTACTTC
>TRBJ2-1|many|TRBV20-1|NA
CSARDEAILRTSYNEQFF
TGCAGTGCTAGAGATGAGGCGATTTTACGTACCTCCTACAATGAGCAGTTCTTC
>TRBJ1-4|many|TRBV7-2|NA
CASSSTGTTNEKLFF
TGTGCCAGCAGCTCAACAGGGACGACTAATGAAAAACTGTTTTTT
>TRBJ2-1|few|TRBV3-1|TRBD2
CASSQGTSGGEQFF
TGTGCCAGCAGCCAAGGGACTAGCGGGGGCGAGCAGTTCTTC
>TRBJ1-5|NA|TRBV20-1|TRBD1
CSAPTIRQGSSNQPQHF
TGCAGTGCTCCGACGATAAGACAGGGCTCTAGCAATCAGCCCCAGCATTTT
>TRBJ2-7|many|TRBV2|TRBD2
CASSEQAGESEQYF
TGTGCCAGCAGTGAACAAGCGGGAGAGTCCGAGCAGTACTTC
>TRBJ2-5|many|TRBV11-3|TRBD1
CASSLTPGQGWGETQYF
TGTGCCAGCAGCCTCACCCCGGGACAGGGGTGGGGAGAGACCCAGTACTTC
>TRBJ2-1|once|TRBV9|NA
CASSVNPSVGDEQFF
TGTGCCAGCAGCGTAAACCCTTCCGTGGGGGATGAGCAGTTCTTC
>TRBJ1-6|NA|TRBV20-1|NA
CSASSRSSYNSPLHF
TGCAGTGCTAGTTCCAGGAGCTCCTATAATTCACCCCTCCACTTT
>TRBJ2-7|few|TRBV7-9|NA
CASSMGLIVNDEQYF
TGTGCCAGCAGCATGGGCCTTATTGTGAACGACGAGCAGTACTTC
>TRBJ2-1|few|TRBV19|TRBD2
CASRRTSGSQYEQFF
TGTGCCAGTAGACGAACTAGCGGGAGTCAGTATGAGCAGTTCTTC
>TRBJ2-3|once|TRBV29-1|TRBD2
CSVTGTSGRVVTDTQYF
TGCAGCGTCACCGGGACTAGCGGGAGGGTAGTCACAGATACGCAGTATTTT
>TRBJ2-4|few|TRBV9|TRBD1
CASSPTGGTAKNIQYF
TGTGCCAGCAGCCCAACAGGGGGTACGGCCAAAAACATTCAGTACTTC
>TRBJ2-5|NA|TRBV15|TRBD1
CATSRAGTGVGTQYF
TGTGCCACCAGCAGAGCTGGGACAGGGGTTGGGACCCAGTACTTC
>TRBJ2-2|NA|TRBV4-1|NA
CASSQATGGNTGELFF
TGCGCCAGCAGCCAAGCCACCGGGGGGAACACCGGGGAGCTGTTTTTT
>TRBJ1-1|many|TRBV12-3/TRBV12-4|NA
CASSSGQLKAFF
TGTGCCAGCAGTTCCGGACAACTTAAAGCTTTCTTT
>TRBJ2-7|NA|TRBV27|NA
CAGSLLSGNYEQYF
TGTGCCGGCAGTTTACTCTCAGGGAACTACGAGCAGTACTTC
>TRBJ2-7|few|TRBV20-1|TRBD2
CSASTSSGVVEQYF
TGCAGTGCCTCGACTAGCTCGGGAGTTGTCGAGCAGTACTTC
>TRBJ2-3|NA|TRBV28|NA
CASSSGSTGRDTQYF
TGTGCCAGCAGTTCGGGGTCAACAGGGAGGGATACGCAGTATTTT
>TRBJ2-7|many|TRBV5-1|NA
CASSEGEDSYEQYF
TGCGCCAGCAGCGAAGGGGAGGACTCCTACGAGCAGTACTTC